This T cell receptor beta chain comes out of a study of early T cells in non-severe SARS-CoV-2 infection. Unique molecular identifiers tagged individual cDNA molecules. TCRdb used MiXCR to reprocess the 5' RACE reads, holding one entry per CDR3 protein. The sample yields 85,000 to 100,000 distinct CDR3 sequences, approximately 10% seen once. This CDR3 is built from 13 residues. From germline, CDR1 is MDHEN and CDR2 SYDVKM. V trimming: 4 bases; J trimming: 5 bases; junction bases outside the gene matches: 4. The sample holds a few counts of this clonotype. This chain uses TRBV28 with TRBJ2-5; 7 bases are a match to TRBD1. Sample: whole blood. The sequence derives from an adult who was a healthcare worker with PCR-confirmed SARS-CoV-2 infection or an uninfected control (not recorded which). DNA of the CDR3: TGTGCCAGCAGTTGGGACAGACAGGAGACCCAGTACTTC. It is translated as CASSWDRQETQYF.